One sample yielded the 9 T cell receptor beta chains listed below, sequenced in a study of neurological immune-mediated disorders. Using its own MiXCR run on the 5' RACE reads, TCRdb lists one record per CDR3 protein. This sample carries approximately 40,000 distinct CDR3 sequences, less than 5% of them seen once, and the ten largest clones take about 2.2%. Material: PBMCs. These receptors all stem from a man aged 25 to 45 with multiple sclerosis.

This clonotype was counted many times. V gene TRBV15 combines with J gene TRBJ1-1; TRBD1 matches at 8 bases. This CDR3 comprises 15 residues. From germline, CDR1 is LNHNV and CDR2 YYDKDF (reference sequence). Trimming took 7 bases from V and 0 from J; bases not matched to a gene: 7. The CDR3 loop reads CATTATGAMNTEAFF. DNA for the CDR3: TGTGCCACCACCGCGACAGGGGCGATGAACACTGAAGCTTTCTTT.

This clonotype has at least ten counts. V usage is TRBV5-1 and J usage is TRBJ2-7; no definite D call. The CDR3 totals 12 residues. With 6 bases removed from V and 0 bases from J, the gap between germline ends came to 7 bases. The germline CDR1 and CDR2 sequences are SGHRS and YFSETQ. CDR3 in DNA: TGCGCCAGCATGGCGGACTCCTACGAGCAGTACTTC. Its translation is CASMADSYEQYF.

This clonotype was counted ten times or more. The chain joins TRBV5-6 to TRBJ1-5, with unresolved D. The V gene's germline CDR1 is SGHDT and CDR2 YYEEEE. CDR3 length equals 10 residues. This CDR3 is CRDLGQPQHF. CDR3 sequence (DNA): TGTCGGGATTTGGGTCAGCCCCAGCATTTT.

This clonotype came up many times. The V gene is TRBV20-1, the J gene TRBJ1-2, with 8 bases identical to TRBD1. After removal of 5 bases from V and 4 bases from J, the junction contained 6 bases not matched to a gene. Germline V gene sequence: CDR1 DFQATT, CDR2 SNEGSKA (reference sequence). The CDR3 runs 13 residues. The CDR3 here is CSAVETGAYGYTF. The CDR3, as DNA: TGCAGTGCTGTAGAGACAGGGGCCTATGGCTACACCTTC.

This clonotype has a count of ten or more. The chain is built from TRBV5-1 and TRBJ2-1, with 7 bases that match TRBD2. Germline values: CDR1 SGHRS, CDR2 YFSETQ. With 1 base clipped from V and 3 bases from J, the junction kept 13 bases outside the gene matches. The CDR3 has 18 amino acids. CDR3 in DNA: TGCGCCAGCAGCTTGAAAACGAGCGGGGTCAGCTTCTACAATGAGCAGTTCTTC. It specifies CASSLKTSGVSFYNEQFF. Variable domain in full (rest from reference TRBV5-1 and TRBJ2-1): KAGVTQTPRYLIKTRGQQVTLSCSPISGHRSVSWYQQTPGQGLQFLFEYFSETQRNKGNFPGRFSGRQFSNSRSEMNVSTLELGDSALYLCASSLKTSGVSFYNEQFFGPGTRLTVL.

This clonotype was observed at least ten times. The chain couples TRBV7-8 to TRBJ2-7; D not certain. Germline-derived CDR1 and CDR2 are SGHVS and FQNEAQ. The CDR3 is 12 amino acids. Deletions cut 5 bases from V and 9 bases from J, with 14 bases between. Written as DNA, the CDR3 is TGTGCCAGCAGCGACTTTACGAGTCGGCAGTACTTC. Translation: CASSDFTSRQYF.

This clonotype occurred many times. The V and J genes are TRBV14 and TRBJ2-5, with 7 bases identical to TRBD1. Germline CDR1 and CDR2: SGHDN and FVKESK. The CDR3 loop spans 19 amino acids. Trimming at V came to 4 bases and at J to 5 bases, leaving 22 bases not matched to a gene. CDR3 region: CASSLTAPGQIIRWETQYF. The CDR3 coding sequence is TGTGCCAGCAGCCTTACCGCACCGGGACAGATAATTCGGTGGGAGACCCAGTACTTC.

The sample holds many counts of this clonotype. This rearrangement joins TRBV5-1 to TRBJ2-2; D is possibly TRBD2 (6 bases). Germline assignment: CDR1 SGHRS and CDR2 YFSETQ. The CDR3 loop spans 16 amino acids. The V and J ends lost 0 bases and 0 bases respectively, with 9 bases between them. The CDR3 is CASSLGGTSNTGELFF. CDR3 DNA sequence: TGCGCCAGCAGCTTGGGCGGGACCTCGAACACCGGGGAGCTGTTTTTT.

This clonotype is judged medium-sized (0.01 to 0.1%). This rearrangement joins TRBV5-1 to TRBJ1-5; tentatively, D is TRBD1 (5 bases). Trimming removed 0 bases from V and 1 base from J, with 5 bases in between. Germline V CDR1 and CDR2: SGHRS, YFSETQ. The CDR3 is 14 amino acids. Here the CDR3 reads CASSLGQSNQPQHF. In DNA, the CDR3 is TGCGCCAGCAGCTTGGGACAGAGCAATCAGCCCCAGCATTTT. Supplemented by reference TRBV5-1 and TRBJ1-5, the full variable domain reads KAGVTQTPRYLIKTRGQQVTLSCSPISGHRSVSWYQQTPGQGLQFLFEYFSETQRNKGNFPGRFSGRQFSNSRSEMNVSTLELGDSALYLCASSLGQSNQPQHFGDGTRLSIL.